This TCR beta chain emerged from a study of radiotherapy plus CTLA-4 blockade in lung cancer (dated by TCRdb to 2016 to 2019). Background for the entire study: Among the enrolled patients, about 19% had an objective response, and about 31% reached disease control. Study-wide conclusions, independent of this receptor: Early dynamic changes in blood T cell clones, together with increased serum interferon-beta after radiation, were reported as the strongest predictors of response. After treatment with radiotherapy and ipilimumab, TCR clones that originated in tumors expanded in peripheral blood.

Measured from the cysteine to the phenylalanine, the CDR3 is 14 residues long. Only the CDR3 region is kept as DNA, spanning 42 bases read in frame from base 1. CDR1 and CDR2 were assigned from the germline V gene as SGHRS and YFSETQ. The trim is 3 bases for V and 4 bases for J, with a gap of 12 bases between the germline ends. To note about this clone: Which antigen it targets is not known. It has no much larger one-base neighbor in the sample; base qualities were not kept.

The study tested focal radiation therapy combined with CTLA-4 blockade (ipilimumab) in patients with chemo-refractory metastatic non-small-cell lung cancer. The library came from the immunoSEQ multiplex PCR assay. This immuneACCESS table, as held by TCRdb, lists in-frame sequences with V and J called but not all clones. Of the missing ones, under half trace to an unresolved V gene in checked studies; the others have no known cause. Here the sample has approximately 28,000 clones; 77% occur a single time. Approximately 25% of the sample is in the top ten clones. The TCR comes from a human donor with non-small cell lung cancer that progressed on radiotherapy plus ipilimumab. Here the sequenced sample was peripheral blood, taken from a patient treated with radiotherapy plus ipilimumab. Recombination connected TRBV5-1 to TRBJ2-3; the D gene assignment is ambiguous. The CDR3 protein: CASSSAPLPDTQYF. The DNA reads TGCGCCAGCAGCTCAGCCCCTTTACCAGATACGCAGTATTTT.